The TCR beta chain under discussion was sequenced for a study of shared clonotypes between healthy human individuals. With V trimmed by 5 bases and J by 2 bases, 14 bases remained unmatched. This CDR3 is 18 amino acids long. Germline-derived CDR1 and CDR2 are PRHDT and FYEKMQ (reference sequence). Only in-frame clones appear in the TCRdb table, and some are missing; sequencing was by immunoSEQ multiplex PCR. The sample carries roughly 2.2 million clones, 80% to 95% recorded once. Study-wide findings and caveats: Naive subsets, compared against memory subsets, generally had larger estimated richness values.

In regard to this clone: Its antigen is undetermined.

What was sequenced was naive CD4+ T cells from PBMCs. Subset meaning: CD45RA+ positively selected. This chain links TRBV13 with TRBJ2-7; 11 nucleotides align to TRBD2. The clonotype originates from a man aged 18-30 years in good health. Some clones in this sample may be carry-over from other donors' samples. CDR3 coding DNA: TGTGCCAGCAGCGTAACTTGGGCTAGCGGGGGGTCCCCCTACGAGCAGTACTTC. This gives the protein CASSVTWASGGSPYEQYF.